The 30 T cell receptor beta chains reported below all come from one sample, sequenced in a study of T cell changes during pregnancy in multiple sclerosis. Profiling relied on immunoSEQ multiplex PCR, and the TCRdb table lists in-frame clones only, not all of them. Of around 25,000 clones in the sample, around 90% are singletons; the top ten hold more than 8%. The sample consisted of CD8+ T cells from peripheral blood mononuclear cells, taken in the third trimester of pregnancy. Receptors were obtained from a female donor in good health, enrolled as a control in a pregnancy study.

This chain joins TRBV19 and TRBJ2-3; a possible D gene is TRBD2 (6 bases). V lost 3 bases to trimming and J lost 4 bases, with 14 bases between them. Per germline, CDR1 LNHDA and CDR2 SQIVND (reference sequence). This CDR3 contains 15 residues. In nucleotides, the CDR3 is TGTGCCAGTAGTATCTGGCAGGGAGGCCCAGATACGCAGTATTTT. Encoded protein: CASSIWQGGPDTQYF.

This clone came up a few times. The DNA for the CDR3 is TGTGCCAGCAGTCTCTCTAGCGGAGCTGGGGATGAGCAGTTCTTC. It is translated as CASSLSSGAGDEQFF. V is TRBV6-4 and J is TRBJ2-1, with TRBD2 identical over 7 bases. This CDR3 contains 15 residues. V trimming: 5 bases; J trimming: 8 bases; junction bases outside the gene matches: 12. In germline, CDR1 is MRHNA, CDR2 SNTAGT.

V is TRBV15 and J is TRBJ1-4; D gene uncertain. CDR3 length: 14 amino acids. Germline V lookup: CDR1 LNHNV, CDR2 YYDKDF (reference sequence). Trimming cost V 3 bases and J 8 bases, with 13 bases left between them. The chain's CDR3 is CATSSGTVSEKLFF. CDR3 bases: TGTGCCACCAGCAGTGGAACAGTCTCCGAAAAACTGTTTTTT. Combining the CDR3 with reference TRBV15 and TRBJ1-4 gives the whole variable domain DAMVIQNPRYQVTQFGKPVTLSCSQTLNHNVMYWYQQKSSQAPKLLFHYYDKDFNNEADTPDNFQSRRPNTSFCFLDIRSPGLGDTAMYLCATSSGTVSEKLFFGSGTQLSVL.

The chain combines TRBV28 with TRBJ2-7, with a possible D match to TRBD2 (5 bases). This CDR3 contains 17 residues. V was cut by 5 bases and J by 0 bases, with 20 bases left in between. Germline CDR1 MDHEN, CDR2 SYDVKM. This CDR3 is CASSPQFSEKSSYEQYF. CDR3 sequence (DNA): TGTGCCAGCAGTCCCCAATTTAGCGAAAAGAGCTCCTACGAGCAGTACTTC.

The V call is TRBV19, the J call TRBJ2-5; the D gene is possibly TRBD2 (5 bases). V lost 3 bases and J lost 0, with 8 bases in between. Germline CDR1 is LNHDA and CDR2 is SQIVND (reference sequence). The CDR3 sequence is 14 residues long. This CDR3 reads CASSISEDQETQYF. In DNA, the CDR3 is TGTGCCAGTAGTATTTCGGAGGACCAAGAGACCCAGTACTTC.

The CDR3 nucleotides read TGTGCCAGCAGAGGGGTGACAGGGTCCGAGCAGTACTTC. Protein sequence: CASRGVTGSEQYF. The rearrangement uses TRBV6-1 and TRBJ2-7; 7 nucleotides align to TRBD1. The CDR3 sequence is 13 residues long. The germline V gene has CDR1 MNHNS and CDR2 SASEGT. J gave up 6 bases and V 6 bases, and 8 bases lay outside the gene matches.

In its sample, this clone was seen once. CDR3 nucleotide sequence: TGTGCCAGCGCGACTAGCGGGGGGATAGGGGGATTCCAAGAGACCCAGTACTTC. Translation: CASATSGGIGGFQETQYF. The chain links TRBV7-9 to TRBJ2-5, with 13 bases fitting TRBD2. The V and J ends lost 8 bases and 1 base, in that order; junction bases with no gene match: 13. Germline V gives CDR1 SEHNR, CDR2 FQNEAQ (reference sequence). The CDR3 sequence is 18 residues long.

This clone was counted a single time. The rearrangement links TRBV11-2 to TRBJ2-1; 14 nucleotides align to TRBD2. Germline-derived CDR1 and CDR2 are SGHAT and FQNNGV. The CDR3 covers 17 residues. Germline trimming cut 1 base from V and 6 bases from J; bases unmatched to any gene: 5. The CDR3 coding sequence is TGTGCCAGCAGCTTAGCGGGACTAGCGGGAGAGTCCAATGAGCAGTTCTTC. It encodes CASSLAGLAGESNEQFF.

V is TRBV20-1 and J is TRBJ1-1; D may be TRBD1 (5 bases). The CDR3 length is 10 residues. Deletions cut 5 bases from V and 8 bases from J, with 9 bases between. Germline values: CDR1 DFQATT, CDR2 SNEGSKA (reference sequence). Here the CDR3 DNA reads TGCAGTGCTGATGGGGGGGAAGCTTTCTTT. Protein product: CSADGGEAFF.

The J gene is TRBJ1-3, the V gene TRBV15; D possibly corresponds to TRBD1 (5 bases). Germline V CDR1 and CDR2: LNHNV, YYDKDF (reference sequence). V shed 3 bases and J shed 0 bases, with 12 bases lying between them. The CDR3 is 16 amino acids. The CDR3 loop reads CATSRPTADSGNTIYF. The CDR3 coding sequence is TGTGCCACCAGCAGGCCGACAGCAGACTCTGGAAACACCATATATTTT.

This clone came up once. This sequence joins TRBV11-2 and TRBJ2-1; maybe TRBD1 (5 bases). The CDR3 totals 14 residues. CDR1 is SGHAT, CDR2 FQNNGV, per germline. V lost 2 bases, J lost 3 bases, and 8 bases lay in between. CDR3 coding DNA: TGTGCCAGCAGCTTAACCCAGGGCTACAATGAGCAGTTCTTC. Translating it yields CASSLTQGYNEQFF.

The chain recombines TRBV2 with TRBJ1-2; TRBD1 agrees at 9 bases. The CDR3 contains 17 residues. V shed 3 bases and J 6 bases; nucleotides not matched to a gene: 14. CDR1 is SNHLY and CDR2 is FYNNEI in the germline V gene. The CDR3 protein is CASSEGTGSVRQDGYTF. CDR3 sequence (DNA): TGTGCCAGCAGTGAGGGGACAGGGTCGGTTAGGCAAGATGGCTACACCTTC.

The CDR3 here is CASIKTSAISPYTDTQYF. The CDR3 region has the DNA TGTGCCAGCATCAAGACTAGTGCGATCTCTCCCTACACAGATACGCAGTATTTT. V gene TRBV28 combines with J gene TRBJ2-3; D is possibly TRBD2 (6 bases). The length of the CDR3 is 18 residues. Germline CDR1 reads MDHEN; CDR2 reads SYDVKM. The V end lost 7 bases, the J end lost 2 bases, and 25 bases lay between the germline ends. The full variable domain, completed using reference TRBV28 and TRBJ2-3, is DVKVTQSSRYLVKRTGEKVFLECVQDMDHENMFWYRQDPGLGLRLIYFSYDVKMKEKGDIPEGYSVSREKKERFSLILESASTNQTSMYLCASIKTSAISPYTDTQYFGPGTRLTVL.

The V gene is TRBV5-1, the J gene TRBJ2-7; TRBD1 is a possible D gene (6 bases). The CDR3 is 14 residues long. From germline, CDR1 is SGHRS and CDR2 YFSETQ. The V end lost 1 base, the J end lost 3 bases, and 11 bases lay between the germline ends. The CDR3 nucleotides are TGCGCCAGCAGCTTGTCGGGCAGGGGCTACGAGCAGTACTTC. Amino acids: CASSLSGRGYEQYF. Using reference TRBV5-1 and TRBJ2-7 for the parts outside the CDR3, the full variable domain is KAGVTQTPRYLIKTRGQQVTLSCSPISGHRSVSWYQQTPGQGLQFLFEYFSETQRNKGNFPGRFSGRQFSNSRSEMNVSTLELGDSALYLCASSLSGRGYEQYFGPGTRLTVT.

This rearrangement joins TRBV27 to TRBJ1-1; tentatively, D is TRBD1 (6 bases). The length of the CDR3 is 13 residues. The V end lost 10 bases, the J end lost 4 bases, and 16 bases lay between the germline ends. Germline loops: CDR1 MNHEY, CDR2 SMNVEV (reference sequence). Written as DNA, the CDR3 is TGTGCCACCCACGAGGGGGGGAGCACTGAAGCTTTCTTT. Translated, it gives CATHEGGSTEAFF.

J is TRBJ2-7 and V is TRBV28, with 8 bases identical to TRBD1. J lost 0 bases, V lost 7 bases, and 5 bases had no gene match. This CDR3 is built from 14 residues. Germline CDR1 and CDR2: MDHEN and SYDVKM. CDR3 sequence: CASTNTGGSYEQYF. CDR3 sequence (DNA): TGTGCCAGCACCAACACAGGGGGCTCCTACGAGCAGTACTTC.

The J gene is TRBJ1-6, the V gene TRBV16; TRBD1 is a possible D gene (6 bases). CDR1 and CDR2 from the germline V gene are KGHSY and FQNENV. This CDR3 region has 15 residues. V lost 4 bases and J 6 bases, leaving 13 bases between the germline ends. The CDR3 loop reads CASSLTGPGNSPLHF. Written as DNA, the CDR3 is TGTGCCAGCAGCCTAACAGGGCCGGGTAATTCACCCCTCCACTTT.

This chain uses TRBV7-9 with TRBJ1-1; tentative D call: TRBD1 (5 bases). Germline V gives CDR1 SEHNR, CDR2 FQNEAQ (reference sequence). The CDR3 totals 14 residues. Trimming stripped 2 bases from V and 4 bases from J, with 11 bases between. DNA for the CDR3: TGTGCCAGCAGCTTACGGGCTCAGGGCACTGAAGCTTTCTTT. Encoded protein: CASSLRAQGTEAFF.

This clone is a singleton in its sample. The chain uses TRBV6-1 and TRBJ1-1; D uncertain. The CDR3 sequence is 11 residues long. CDR1 and CDR2 from the germline V gene are MNHNS and SASEGT. V was shortened by 5 bases and J by 4 bases, with 5 bases between the two germline ends. Written as DNA, the CDR3 is TGTGCCAGCAGTTACGGCACTGAAGCTTTCTTT. Protein product: CASSYGTEAFF.

The V call is TRBV6-4, the J call TRBJ2-5; TRBD2 aligns across 9 bases. The CDR3 is made up of 15 amino acids. V shed 3 bases and J 4 bases; nucleotides not matched to a gene: 6. Germline loops: CDR1 MRHNA, CDR2 SNTAGT. The CDR3 DNA is TGTGCCAGCAGTGAGGGAGCGGGAGGAGGAGAGACCCAGTACTTC. Translated: CASSEGAGGGETQYF.

The chain links TRBV19 to TRBJ2-6, with TRBD1 as a possible D gene (6 bases). Germline loops: CDR1 LNHDA, CDR2 SQIVND (reference sequence). The CDR3 consists of 18 residues. V was pared by 6 bases and J by 1 base, with 19 bases between. The CDR3 DNA is TGTGCCAGTAGCCAGGGGTTCCCTTCAGGGTCTGGGGCCAACGTCCTGACTTTC. Translating it yields CASSQGFPSGSGANVLTF. The complete variable domain, with remaining parts taken from reference TRBV19 and TRBJ2-6, reads DGGITQSPKYLFRKEGQNVTLSCEQNLNHDAMYWYRQDPGQGLRLIYYSQIVNDFQKGDIAEGYSVSREKKESFPLTVTSAQKNPTAFYLCASSQGFPSGSGANVLTFGAGSRLTVL.

This chain uses TRBV7-9 with TRBJ1-1; 8 bases agree with TRBD1. J was trimmed by 5 bases and V by 6 bases; bases with no gene match: 14. CDR1 is SEHNR and CDR2 is FQNEAQ in the germline V gene (reference sequence). The CDR3 has 16 residues. The CDR3 nucleotides read TGTGCCAGCAGGAAAATTGAGACAGGGGATAATACTGAAGCTTTCTTT. Amino acids: CASRKIETGDNTEAFF. The whole variable domain, filled in from reference TRBV7-9 and TRBJ1-1, reads DTGVSQNPRHKITKRGQNVTFRCDPISEHNRLYWYRQTLGQGPEFLTYFQNEAQLEKSRLLSDRFSAERPKGSFSTLEIQRTEQGDSAMYLCASRKIETGDNTEAFFGQGTRLTVV.

The rearrangement uses TRBV30 and TRBJ2-1; possible D gene TRBD1, 5 bases. CDR1 and CDR2 (germline): GTSNPN, SVGIG (reference sequence). Trimming left V 5 bases short and J 4 bases short, with 18 bases between. This CDR3 contains 15 residues. The CDR3 nucleotides are TGTGCCTGGGGGGCCCACAGCACCCCATACAATGAGCAGTTCTTC. Protein product: CAWGAHSTPYNEQFF.

This clone was seen a single time. The V and J genes are TRBV11-2 and TRBJ2-1; 12 bases agree with TRBD2. Germline CDR1 SGHAT, CDR2 FQNNGV. V lost 4 bases and J lost 3; bases outside the gene matches: 4. The CDR3 consists of 16 residues. The CDR3 DNA is TGTGCCAGCAGCTCCACTAGCGGGGGGTACTACAATGAGCAGTTCTTC. It translates to CASSSTSGGYYNEQFF.

This chain links TRBV2 with TRBJ2-1; D unclear. This CDR3 has 10 residues. The germline V gene has CDR1 SNHLY and CDR2 FYNNEI. V dropped 8 bases and J dropped 6 bases, with 5 bases sitting between them. The CDR3 nucleotides read TGTGCCAGCCATGTCAATGAGCAGTTCTTC. This gives the protein CASHVNEQFF.

The V gene is TRBV29-1, the J gene TRBJ2-7, with TRBD1 matching 9 bases. V shed 7 bases, J shed 3 bases, and the junction held 7 bases outside the gene matches. The CDR3 length is 13 residues. Germline V gene sequence: CDR1 SQVTM, CDR2 ANQGSEA. The CDR3 spells CSGTPGQGYEQYF. Here the CDR3 DNA reads TGCAGCGGCACCCCGGGACAGGGCTACGAGCAGTACTTC.

The DNA of the CDR3 is TGTGCTAGTGGTTTGATCACAGGGTTAGACGAGCAGTACTTC. This encodes CASGLITGLDEQYF. The chain joins TRBV12-5 to TRBJ2-7; perhaps TRBD1 as D (6 bases). The CDR3 loop spans 14 amino acids. V was trimmed by 2 bases and J by 5 bases, leaving 13 bases between them. The germline CDR1 and CDR2 sequences are LGHNT and FRNRAP.

The chain is built from TRBV9 and TRBJ1-2, with TRBD1 matching 7 bases. The CDR3 is 15 amino acids. Germline CDR1 and CDR2: SGDLS and YYNGEE. V lost 3 bases to trimming and J lost 8 bases; unmatched junction nucleotides: 13. The CDR3 nucleotides are TGTGCCAGCAGCGAACGTCCCGGGACAGCGGTGGGCTACACCTTC. Translated: CASSERPGTAVGYTF. Full variable domain (outside the CDR3, taken from reference TRBV9 and TRBJ1-2): DSGVTQTPKHLITATGQRVTLRCSPRSGDLSVYWYQQSLDQGLQFLIQYYNGEERAKGNILERFSAQQFPDLHSELNLSSLELGDSALYFCASSERPGTAVGYTFGSGTRLTVV.

The rearrangement links TRBV6-1 to TRBJ2-7, with unresolved D. CDR1 MNHNS and CDR2 SASEGT come from the germline V gene. This CDR3 contains 14 residues. The V end lost 5 bases, the J end lost 2 bases, and 13 bases lay between the germline ends. The CDR3 DNA follows: TGTGCCAGCAGTCCCCAGACAAAACCCTACGAGCAGTACTTC. Protein product: CASSPQTKPYEQYF.

The chain carries TRBV28 and TRBJ2-2; 14 nucleotides align to TRBD2. The length of the CDR3 is 17 residues. Unmatched junction bases numbered 7, after V lost 6 bases and J lost 4 bases. CDR1 is MDHEN and CDR2 is SYDVKM in the germline V gene. The CDR3: CASRFWGLAGVTGELFF. The CDR3 DNA follows: TGTGCCAGCAGGTTCTGGGGACTAGCGGGAGTCACCGGGGAGCTGTTTTTT.